These T cell receptor beta chains were read from a single sample in a study of blood T cell repertoires in COVID-19. Repertoires were generated with immunoSEQ multiplex PCR, while TCRdb's copy carries only in-frame clones and drops some. Of more than 150,000 clones listed, 81% are singletons. Sample: peripheral blood. The receptors stem from a woman aged 80 or older with COVID-19, enrolled during active disease. CDR3s include the opening cysteine and the closing phenylalanine or tryptophan. Each record gives: J gene, clone size, V gene, D gene, CDR3 DNA, CDR3 protein. The D gene is left open where the match is weak. Only part of the rows carry a size: once, few, many, or a class if the clone is expanded.

>TRBJ1-1|once|TRBV4-2|NA
TGTGCCAGCAGCCAAGGTTGGAGGGGTGAAGCTTTCTTT
CASSQGWRGEAFF
>TRBJ2-1|NA|TRBV2|TRBD2
TGTGCCAGCAGTACGAGCGGGAGCTCCTACAATGAGCAGTTCTTC
CASSTSGSSYNEQFF
>TRBJ2-1|NA|TRBV7-2|TRBD2
TGTGCCAGCAGCGAATACGGCGGGAGGAACAATGAGCAGTTCTTC
CASSEYGGRNNEQFF
>TRBJ1-2|NA|TRBV27|NA
TGTGCCAGCAGTTTATCGGCGGGGGACGGCTACACCTTC
CASSLSAGDGYTF
>TRBJ1-1|NA|TRBV7-6|NA
TGTGCCAGCAGCTCCCGCGCGGGGGGGCTTGGGACTGAAGCTTTCTTT
CASSSRAGGLGTEAFF
>TRBJ2-7|NA|TRBV7-9|NA
TGTGCCAGCAGCTTAACCCTGCAGGGAGGCGAGCAGTGCTTC
CASSLTLQGGEQCF
>TRBJ2-1|NA|TRBV5-4|NA
TGTGCCAGCAGCTTGGTGGGTCGGGCCTACAATGAGCAGTTCTTC
CASSLVGRAYNEQFF
>TRBJ2-1|NA|TRBV5-1|TRBD2
TGCGCCAGCAGCACCGGGACTAGCGGGAGAAATGAGCAGTTCTTC
CASSTGTSGRNEQFF
>TRBJ2-3|NA|TRBV5-4|NA
TGTGCCAGCAGCCACGCAGGGGGGTCTACAGATACGCAGTATTTT
CASSHAGGSTDTQYF
>TRBJ1-1|NA|TRBV5-1|NA
TGCGCCAGCAGAGACCCCCGGGGAGGGGACACTGAAGCTTTCTTT
CASRDPRGGDTEAFF
>TRBJ2-7|NA|TRBV18|NA
TGTGCCAGCTCACCCTCGCAGGCCTACGAGCAGTACTTC
CASSPSQAYEQYF
>TRBJ2-2|NA|TRBV5-1|TRBD2
TGCGCCAGCCTCCTAGCGGCTAACACCGGGGAGCTGTTTTTT
CASLLAANTGELFF
>TRBJ2-5|NA|TRBV2|NA
TGTGCCAGCAGTTCGACAAGGGGAAGTCGGGAGACCCAGTACTTC
CASSSTRGSRETQYF
>TRBJ2-3|NA|TRBV4-1|NA
TGCGCCAGCAGCCGAGGAGGCCCGTCTTCTGACACAGATACGCAGTATTTT
CASSRGGPSSDTDTQYF
>TRBJ2-1|NA|TRBV5-1|TRBD2
TGCGCCAGCAGCTTGACTAGCGGGATCTACAATGAGCAGTTCTTC
CASSLTSGIYNEQFF
>TRBJ1-2|NA|TRBV19|TRBD1
TGTGCCAGTACCACAACCGGGACAGGGTCTCGTCATGGCTACACCTTC
CASTTTGTGSRHGYTF
>TRBJ1-4|few|TRBV28|NA
TGTGCCAGCAGATTTGGGACTGCTGCAACTAATGAAAAACTGTTTTTT
CASRFGTAATNEKLFF
>TRBJ1-5|NA|TRBV18|NA
TGTGCCAGCTCACCCAGGGGCACAGATAGCAATCAGCCCCAGCATTTT
CASSPRGTDSNQPQHF
>TRBJ2-5|NA|TRBV7-9|TRBD2
TGTGCCAGCACCACCGGGGGGGTAGAGACCCAGTACTTC
CASTTGGVETQYF
>TRBJ1-2|NA|TRBV4-1|NA
TGCGCCAGCAGCCAAAACAGGGCGGTCACCTTCTATGGCTACACCTTC
CASSQNRAVTFYGYTF
>TRBJ2-3|few|TRBV7-8|TRBD1
TGTGCCAGCAGCTTAGGGACAGGGGTAACAGATACGCAGTATTTT
CASSLGTGVTDTQYF
>TRBJ2-7|medium-sized|TRBV27|TRBD1
TGTGCCAGCAGTTACGGGACAGGGAGGGAGCAGTACTTC
CASSYGTGREQYF
>TRBJ2-1|NA|TRBV2|TRBD1
TGTGCCAGTACCGGGACAGGCTACAATGAGCAGTTCTTC
CASTGTGYNEQFF
>TRBJ2-3|NA|TRBV19|NA
TGTGCCAGTAGTACGATTCCGGGGTTCGCAGATACGCAGTATTTT
CASSTIPGFADTQYF
>TRBJ1-1|NA|TRBV11-3|TRBD1
TGTGCCAGCAGCCGCGGGACAGGTGAAGCTTTCTTT
CASSRGTGEAFF
>TRBJ1-2|NA|TRBV18|NA
TGTGCCAGCTCACCCGATGACAGTCCCTATGGCTACACCTTC
CASSPDDSPYGYTF
>TRBJ1-6|NA|TRBV7-9|NA
TGTGCCAGCAGCTTACGCCAGGGGAGTTATAATTCACCCCTCCACTTT
CASSLRQGSYNSPLHF
>TRBJ2-1|NA|TRBV2|TRBD2
TGTGCCAGCGAGGGACTAGCGGAGAGCTCCTACAATGAGCAGTTCTTC
CASEGLAESSYNEQFF
>TRBJ2-2|few|TRBV18|TRBD2
TGTGCCAGCCACGGGACTAGAGACACCGGGGAGCTGTTTTTT
CASHGTRDTGELFF
>TRBJ2-7|NA|TRBV5-6|NA
TGTGCCAGCAGCTCCCGGTACGAGCAGTACTTC
CASSSRYEQYF
>TRBJ1-2|NA|TRBV28|TRBD1
TGTGCCAGCAGTTTATGGGTGGACAGGGGAGATGGCTACACCTTC
CASSLWVDRGDGYTF